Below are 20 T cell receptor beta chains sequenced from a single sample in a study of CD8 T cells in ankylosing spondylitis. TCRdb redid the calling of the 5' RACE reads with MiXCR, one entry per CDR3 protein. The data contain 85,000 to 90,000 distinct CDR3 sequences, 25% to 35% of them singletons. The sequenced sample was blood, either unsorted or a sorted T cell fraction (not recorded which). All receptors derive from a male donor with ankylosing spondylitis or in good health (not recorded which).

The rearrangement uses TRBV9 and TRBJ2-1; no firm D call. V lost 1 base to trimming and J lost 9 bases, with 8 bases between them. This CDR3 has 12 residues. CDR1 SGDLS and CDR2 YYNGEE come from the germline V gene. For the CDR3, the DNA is TGTGCCAGCAGCGTACGGAGTTTTGAGCAGTTCTTC. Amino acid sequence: CASSVRSFEQFF.

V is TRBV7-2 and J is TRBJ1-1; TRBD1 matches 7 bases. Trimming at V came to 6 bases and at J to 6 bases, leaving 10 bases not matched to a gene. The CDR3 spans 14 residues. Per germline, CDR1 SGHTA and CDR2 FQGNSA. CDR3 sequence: CASSPKGAPAEAFF. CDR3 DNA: TGTGCCAGCAGTCCCAAGGGGGCGCCGGCTGAAGCTTTCTTT.

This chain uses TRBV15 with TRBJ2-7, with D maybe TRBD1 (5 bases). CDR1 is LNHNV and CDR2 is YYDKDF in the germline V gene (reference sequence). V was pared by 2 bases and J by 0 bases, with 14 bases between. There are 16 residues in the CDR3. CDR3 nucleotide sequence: TGTGCCACCAGCAGACAACCCAGGGTGAGCTCCTACGAGCAGTACGTC. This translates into CATSRQPRVSSYEQYV.

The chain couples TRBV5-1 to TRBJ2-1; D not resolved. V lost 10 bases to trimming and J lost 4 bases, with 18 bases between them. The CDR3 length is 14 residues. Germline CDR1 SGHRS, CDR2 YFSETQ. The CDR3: CASSAEDPYNEQFF. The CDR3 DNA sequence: TGCGCCTCCTCGGCAGAAGACCCATACAATGAGCAGTTCTTC.

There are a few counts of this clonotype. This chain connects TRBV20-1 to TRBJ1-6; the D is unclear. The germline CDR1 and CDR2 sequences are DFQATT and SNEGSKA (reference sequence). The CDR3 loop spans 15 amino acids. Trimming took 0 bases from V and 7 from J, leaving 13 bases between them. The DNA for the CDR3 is TGCAGTGCTAGAGAGAGGACCGCCGGAAATTCACCCCTCCACTTT. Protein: CSARERTAGNSPLHF.

CDR3 residues: CSVGQGNTEAFF. In DNA, the CDR3 is TGCAGCGTTGGACAGGGGAACACTGAAGCTTTCTTT. The chain has TRBV29-1 and TRBJ1-1; 7 bases match TRBD1. CDR1 and CDR2 from the germline V gene are SQVTM and ANQGSEA. The CDR3 is 12 residues long. V lost 4 bases, J lost 1 base, and 0 bases stayed unmatched.

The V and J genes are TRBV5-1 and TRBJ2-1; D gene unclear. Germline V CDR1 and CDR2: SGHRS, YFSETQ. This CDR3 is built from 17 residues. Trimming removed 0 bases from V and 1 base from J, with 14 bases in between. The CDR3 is CASSLGTLGASYNEQFF. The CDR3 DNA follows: TGCGCCAGCAGCTTGGGAACTCTAGGAGCGTCCTACAATGAGCAGTTCTTC.

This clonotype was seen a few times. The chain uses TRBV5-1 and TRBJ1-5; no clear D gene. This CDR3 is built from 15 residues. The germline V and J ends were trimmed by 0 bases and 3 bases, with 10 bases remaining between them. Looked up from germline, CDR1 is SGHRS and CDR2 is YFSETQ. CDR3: CASSLESGLNQPQHF. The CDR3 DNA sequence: TGCGCCAGCAGCTTGGAATCGGGTCTCAATCAGCCCCAGCATTTT.

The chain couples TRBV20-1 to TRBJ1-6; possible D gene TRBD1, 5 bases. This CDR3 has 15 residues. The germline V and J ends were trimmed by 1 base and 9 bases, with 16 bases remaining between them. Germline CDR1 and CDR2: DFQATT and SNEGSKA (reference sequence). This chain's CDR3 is CSARVGGAGGSPLHF. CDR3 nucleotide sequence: TGCAGTGCTAGAGTGGGCGGCGCCGGGGGTTCACCCCTCCACTTT.

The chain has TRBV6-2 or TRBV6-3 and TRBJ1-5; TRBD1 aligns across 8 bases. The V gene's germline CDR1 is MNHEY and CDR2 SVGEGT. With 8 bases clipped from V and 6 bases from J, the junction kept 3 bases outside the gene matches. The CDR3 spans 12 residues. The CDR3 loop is CASGQGSQPQHF. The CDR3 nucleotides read TGTGCCAGCGGACAGGGATCTCAGCCCCAGCATTTT.

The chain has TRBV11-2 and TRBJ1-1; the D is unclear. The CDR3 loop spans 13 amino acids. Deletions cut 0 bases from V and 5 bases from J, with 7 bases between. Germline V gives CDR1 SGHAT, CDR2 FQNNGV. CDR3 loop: CASSLDSGTEAFF. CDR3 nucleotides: TGTGCCAGCAGCTTAGATAGCGGGACTGAAGCTTTCTTT.

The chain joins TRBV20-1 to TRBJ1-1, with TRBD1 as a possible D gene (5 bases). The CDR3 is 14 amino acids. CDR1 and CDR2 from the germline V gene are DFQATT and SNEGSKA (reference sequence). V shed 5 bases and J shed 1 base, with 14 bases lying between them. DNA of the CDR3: TGCAGTGCTGGGGGTCTTGGGCGGAACACTGAAGCTTTCTTT. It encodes CSAGGLGRNTEAFF.

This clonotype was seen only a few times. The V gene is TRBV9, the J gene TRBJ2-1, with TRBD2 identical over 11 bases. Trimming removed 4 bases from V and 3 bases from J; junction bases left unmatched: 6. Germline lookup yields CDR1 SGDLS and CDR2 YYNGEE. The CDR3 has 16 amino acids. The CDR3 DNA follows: TGTGCCAGCAGCTCAATTCTAGCGGGAGGCTACAATGAGCAGTTCTTC. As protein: CASSSILAGGYNEQFF.

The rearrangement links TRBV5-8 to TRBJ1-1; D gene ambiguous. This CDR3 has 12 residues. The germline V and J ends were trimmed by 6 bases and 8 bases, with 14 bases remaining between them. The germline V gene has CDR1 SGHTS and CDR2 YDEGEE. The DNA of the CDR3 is TGTGCCAGCACCGCCCGCGTTAGGGAAGCTTTCTTT. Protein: CASTARVREAFF.

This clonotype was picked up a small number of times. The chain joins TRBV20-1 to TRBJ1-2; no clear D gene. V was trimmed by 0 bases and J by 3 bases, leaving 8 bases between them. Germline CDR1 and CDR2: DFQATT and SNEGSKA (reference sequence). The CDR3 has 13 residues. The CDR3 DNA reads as TGCAGTGCTAGAGAAGGGTTATACTATGGCTACACCTTC. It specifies CSAREGLYYGYTF.

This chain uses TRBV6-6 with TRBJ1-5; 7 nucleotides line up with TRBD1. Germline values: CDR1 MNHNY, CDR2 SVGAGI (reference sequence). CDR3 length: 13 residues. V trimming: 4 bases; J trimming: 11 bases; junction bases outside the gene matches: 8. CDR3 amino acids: CASSSDRVGSQHF. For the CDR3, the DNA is TGTGCCAGCAGTTCCGACAGGGTCGGGTCCCAGCATTTT.

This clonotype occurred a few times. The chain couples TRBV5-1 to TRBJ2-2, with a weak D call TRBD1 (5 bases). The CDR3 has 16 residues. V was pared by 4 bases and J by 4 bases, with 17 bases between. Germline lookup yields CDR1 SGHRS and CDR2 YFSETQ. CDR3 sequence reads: CASSQVAGYTTGELFF. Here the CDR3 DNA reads TGCGCCAGCAGCCAGGTGGCAGGGTATACCACCGGGGAGCTGTTTTTT.

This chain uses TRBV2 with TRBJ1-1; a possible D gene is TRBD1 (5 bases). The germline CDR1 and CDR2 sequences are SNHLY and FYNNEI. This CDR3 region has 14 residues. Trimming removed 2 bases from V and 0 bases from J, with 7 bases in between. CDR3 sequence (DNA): TGTGCCAGCAGTGAAAGGGGAATGAACACTGAAGCTTTCTTT. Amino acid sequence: CASSERGMNTEAFF. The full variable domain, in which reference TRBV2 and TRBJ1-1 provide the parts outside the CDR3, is EPEVTQTPSHQVTQMGQEVILRCVPISNHLYFYWYRQILGQKVEFLVSFYNNEISEKSEIFDDQFSVERPDGSNFTLKIRSTKLEDSAMYFCASSERGMNTEAFFGQGTRLTVV.

CDR3 in amino acids: CASSLPSTDTQYF. Here the CDR3 DNA reads TGTGCCAGCAGCTTACCCAGCACAGATACGCAGTATTTT. The chain recombines TRBV7-9 with TRBJ2-3; D remains unclear. The ends were cut back, 2 bases at V and 0 bases at J, with 3 bases in the middle. CDR3 length: 13 amino acids. The germline V gene encodes CDR1 SEHNR and CDR2 FQNEAQ (reference sequence). Full variable domain (rest looked up from reference TRBV7-9 and TRBJ2-3): DTGVSQNPRHKITKRGQNVTFRCDPISEHNRLYWYRQTLGQGPEFLTYFQNEAQLEKSRLLSDRFSAERPKGSFSTLEIQRTEQGDSAMYLCASSLPSTDTQYFGPGTRLTVL.

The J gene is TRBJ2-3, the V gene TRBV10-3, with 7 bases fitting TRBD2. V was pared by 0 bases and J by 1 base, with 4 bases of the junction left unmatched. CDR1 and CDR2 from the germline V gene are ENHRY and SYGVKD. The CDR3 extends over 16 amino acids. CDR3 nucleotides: TGTGCCATCAGTGAGTCGCGGGGAGGGCGCACAGATACGCAGTATTTT. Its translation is CAISESRGGRTDTQYF.